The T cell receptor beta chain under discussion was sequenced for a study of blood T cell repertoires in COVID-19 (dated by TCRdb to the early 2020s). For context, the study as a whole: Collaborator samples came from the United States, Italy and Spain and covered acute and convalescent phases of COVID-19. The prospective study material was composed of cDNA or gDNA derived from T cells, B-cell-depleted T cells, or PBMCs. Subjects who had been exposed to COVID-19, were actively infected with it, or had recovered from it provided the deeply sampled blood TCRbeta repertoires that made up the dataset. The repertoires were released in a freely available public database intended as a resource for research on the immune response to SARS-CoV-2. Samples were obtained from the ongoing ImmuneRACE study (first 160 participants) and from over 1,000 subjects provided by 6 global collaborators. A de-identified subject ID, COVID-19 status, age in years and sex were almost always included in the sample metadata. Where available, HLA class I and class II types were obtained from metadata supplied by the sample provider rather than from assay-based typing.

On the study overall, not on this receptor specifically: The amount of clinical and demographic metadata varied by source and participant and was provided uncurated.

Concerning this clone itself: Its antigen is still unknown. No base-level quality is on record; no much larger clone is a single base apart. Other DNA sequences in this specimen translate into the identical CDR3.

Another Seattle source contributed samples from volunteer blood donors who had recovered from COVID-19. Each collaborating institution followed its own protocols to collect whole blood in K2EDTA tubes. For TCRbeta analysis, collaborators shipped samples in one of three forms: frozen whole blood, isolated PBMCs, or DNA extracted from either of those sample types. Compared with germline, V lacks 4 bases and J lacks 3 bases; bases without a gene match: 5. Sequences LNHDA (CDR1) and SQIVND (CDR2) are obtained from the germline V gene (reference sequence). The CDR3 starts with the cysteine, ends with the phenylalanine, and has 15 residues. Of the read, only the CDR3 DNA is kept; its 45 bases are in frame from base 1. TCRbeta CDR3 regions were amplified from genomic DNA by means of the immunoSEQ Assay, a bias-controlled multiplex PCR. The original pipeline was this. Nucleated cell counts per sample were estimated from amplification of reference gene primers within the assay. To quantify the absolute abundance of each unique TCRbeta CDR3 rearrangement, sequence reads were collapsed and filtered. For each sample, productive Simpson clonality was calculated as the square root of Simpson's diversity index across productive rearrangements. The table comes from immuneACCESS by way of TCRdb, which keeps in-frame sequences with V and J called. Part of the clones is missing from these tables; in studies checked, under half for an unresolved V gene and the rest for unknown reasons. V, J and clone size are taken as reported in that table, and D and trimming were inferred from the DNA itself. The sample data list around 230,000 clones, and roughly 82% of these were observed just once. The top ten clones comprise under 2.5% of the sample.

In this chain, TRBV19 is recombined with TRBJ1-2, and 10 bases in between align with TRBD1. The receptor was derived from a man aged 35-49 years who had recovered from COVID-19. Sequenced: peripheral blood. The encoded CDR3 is CASSTRDRGDYGYTF. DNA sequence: TGTGCCAGTAGTACCCGGGACAGGGGAGACTATGGCTACACCTTC.